This T cell receptor delta chain was observed in a study of gamma delta lymphoproliferative disorders and STAT genes. TCRdb redid clone calling on the multiplex PCR reads using CATT. The table shows over a thousand delta-chain clones, with approximately 2.9% occurring only once. This clone was observed a few times. The antigen is not known. The mismatch at residue 19 between this DNA's translation and the TCRdb protein of a much larger clone likely reflects a read error; the protein shown is translated from the DNA. Sequencing used genomic DNA taken from PBMCs of patients and controls. This CDR3 is 23 amino acids long. Germline V gives CDR1 TSWWSYY, CDR2 QGS. Findings and caveats of the study: Indolent patients' major clones mainly used Vgamma9-JgammaP and Vdelta2-Ddelta3-Jdelta1.

Sequencing used blood. The sequence came from a human donor with gamma-delta T-cell large granular lymphocyte leukemia. The rearrangement uses TRDV1 and TRDJ1; the match to TRDD3 covers 12 bases. The CDR3 sequence: CALGELKLYSFRYWGIPTNKLIF. The CDR3 coding sequence is TGTGCTCTTGGGGAACTGAAATTGTATTCCTTCCGCTACTGGGGGATACCCACCAATAAACTCATCTTT.